This T cell receptor beta chain comes out of a study of shared clonotypes between healthy human individuals. The study, taken as a whole, reports: Some naive CD4 clonotypes, around 4.7%, turned up in common across several donors.

In the case of this clone: Its specificity is not known. Other nucleotide sequences in the sample specify the same CDR3.

Trimming cost V 1 base and J 0 bases, with 10 bases left between them. Germline assignment: CDR1 LGHNA and CDR2 YSLEER. The CDR3 has 15 amino acids. CD45RO-negative cells were positively selected for CCR7, leaving out terminally differentiated effector memory CD45RA+ cells. Researchers divided each subset's genomic DNA evenly across several immunoSEQ plates. Using immunoSEQ multiplex PCR, the repertoire was profiled, and TCRdb retains in-frame clones only, with some absent. This sample yields roughly 2.1 million clones, of which roughly 91% are seen a single time; 1.5% to 2% belongs to the top ten. The V gene is TRBV4-3, the J gene TRBJ2-7; perhaps TRBD1 as D (6 bases). This clonotype was sampled from a man between 18 and 29 years old in good health. Some clones in this sample may be carry-over from other donors' samples. Sequencing input: naive CD8+ T cells from PBMCs. The CDR3 sequence: CASSQGQASSYEQYF. CDR3 sequence (DNA): TGCGCCAGCAGCCAAGGACAGGCCAGCTCCTACGAGCAGTACTTC.